This T cell receptor beta chain is drawn from a study of cytomegalovirus exposure and HLA in healthy donors. The V gene end was trimmed by 2 bases and the J gene end by 4 bases; junction bases not matched to a gene: 10. CDR3 size: 16 residues. Germline V gene sequence: CDR1 MNHNY, CDR2 SVGAGI (reference sequence). As to this clone: Its antigen is still unknown.

Whole-study results and caveats: The productive fraction for most TCR beta V segments was about 90% or about 30% in an earlier analysis. Reports credit the classifier with highly specific, highly sensitive diagnosis of cytomegalovirus status.

PCR involved 60 Vbeta and 13 Jbeta primers. Only in-frame clones appear in the TCRdb table, and some are missing; sequencing was by immunoSEQ multiplex PCR. The sample lists about 200,000 clones; approximately 80% were seen once. Sequencing input: PBMCs. This clonotype originated in a woman in her twenties or thirties in good health and CMV-seronegative. The chain couples TRBV6-6 to TRBJ2-5, with TRBD2 identical over 7 bases. The CDR3 region is CASSYGGVGALETQYF. In nucleotides, the CDR3 is TGTGCCAGCAGTTACGGGGGGGTTGGTGCGTTAGAGACCCAGTACTTC.